The 31 T cell receptor beta chains below all came from one sample that was sequenced in a study of blood T cells in healthy people across ages (dated by TCRdb to the mid-2010s). Preparation of the library involved 5' RACE. The run used an Illumina HiSeq 2500. A second roughly 7 to 11 cycle PCR used a sample-barcoded 5' primer and a J-beta primer mix. The public reads were reprocessed in TCRdb via fastp at Q25 and MiXCR, keeping in-frame beta chains. Rows merge per CDR3 protein into single entries with the most common DNA and genes. The sample table shows about 1,500,000 distinct CDR3 sequences, and 28% are seen once. The biggest ten clones account for 7.7% of the sample. The sequenced material came from blood. The receptors originated from a woman in her 30s in good health.

The V call is TRBV7-9, the J call TRBJ2-7, with 9 bases matching TRBD1. CDR3 length: 17 residues. The V gene's germline CDR1 is SEHNR and CDR2 FQNEAQ (reference sequence). V lost 5 bases and J lost 0; bases outside the gene matches: 11. CDR3 in DNA: TGTGCCAGCAGCCGTGGAGGAACAGGGGGCTACTCCTACGAGCAGTACTTC. Protein sequence: CASSRGGTGGYSYEQYF.

This sequence joins TRBV3-1 and TRBJ1-1, with a tentative D call TRBD1 (6 bases). The CDR3 consists of 15 residues. Between the trimmed V and J ends, which lost 1 base and 1 base, there was a span of 10 bases. The germline V gene has CDR1 LGHDT and CDR2 YNNKEL (reference sequence). Written as DNA, the CDR3 is TGTGCCAGCAGCCAAGGCACACAGGGGAACACTGAAGCTTTCTTT. Protein product: CASSQGTQGNTEAFF.

The CDR3, as DNA: TGTGCCAGCAGCTTATATTCTCTGTCCCAAGAGACCCAGTTCTTC. This encodes CASSLYSLSQETQFF. The rearrangement joins TRBV11-2 to TRBJ2-5; no reliable D call. The DNA end lines up better with TRBJ2-1; the J call may be wrong. The CDR3 is 15 amino acids. Per germline, CDR1 SGHAT and CDR2 FQNNGV.

V gene TRBV18 combines with J gene TRBJ1-3; 9 nucleotides line up with TRBD1. The germline V gene has CDR1 KGHSH and CDR2 LQKENI. CDR3 length: 16 amino acids. Germline trimming cut 2 bases from V and 3 bases from J; bases unmatched to any gene: 5. The CDR3 loop is CASSPSQGARGNTIYF. CDR3 DNA: TGTGCCAGCTCACCATCACAGGGGGCCCGTGGAAACACCATATATTTT. The variable domain in full, completed from reference TRBV18 and TRBJ1-3, reads NAGVMQNPRHLVRRRGQEARLRCSPMKGHSHVYWYRQLPEEGLKFMVYLQKENIIDESGMPKERFSAEFPKEGPSILRIQQVVRGDSAAYFCASSPSQGARGNTIYFGEGSWLTVV.

The chain is built from TRBV2 and TRBJ1-1, with a possible D match to TRBD1 (5 bases). Deletions cut 7 bases from V and 8 bases from J, with 14 bases between. Germline V CDR1 and CDR2: SNHLY, FYNNEI. This CDR3 has 12 residues. The CDR3 spells CASTSVRDEAFF. The CDR3 DNA sequence: TGTGCCAGCACATCGGTGAGGGACGAAGCTTTCTTT. Supplemented by reference TRBV2 and TRBJ1-1, the full variable domain reads EPEVTQTPSHQVTQMGQEVILRCVPISNHLYFYWYRQILGQKVEFLVSFYNNEISEKSEIFDDQFSVERPDGSNFTLKIRSTKLEDSAMYFCASTSVRDEAFFGQGTRLTVV.

Many counts were recorded for this clonotype. V and J are TRBV12-3 or TRBV12-4 and TRBJ2-6, with D perhaps matching TRBD1 (6 bases). Trimming took off 7 bases at V and 3 bases at J, with 19 bases between the two ends. This CDR3 contains 17 residues. CDR3 in amino acids: CASTPRGGNFGANVLTF. The CDR3 region has the DNA TGTGCCAGCACCCCACGAGGGGGAAATTTTGGGGCCAACGTCCTGACTTTC.

This clonotype was counted between two and nine times. V usage is TRBV5-1 and J usage is TRBJ2-7; possible D gene TRBD1, 6 bases. The germline gives CDR1 SGHRS, CDR2 YFSETQ. With 4 bases removed from V and 2 bases from J, the gap between germline ends came to 13 bases. The CDR3 spans 14 residues. The CDR3 is CASSRPDSPYEQYF. CDR3 coding DNA: TGCGCCAGCAGCCGCCCGGACAGCCCCTACGAGCAGTACTTC.

The V gene is TRBV5-1, the J gene TRBJ2-2; D uncertain. The CDR3 length is 12 residues. The V and J ends lost 6 bases and 4 bases respectively, with 7 bases between them. CDR1 and CDR2 (germline): SGHRS, YFSETQ. This chain's CDR3 is CASKKITGELFF. DNA for the CDR3: TGCGCCAGCAAGAAGATCACCGGGGAGCTGTTTTTT.

The sample holds a few counts of this clonotype. The junction shows a germline mismatch at one end, possibly a read error. This chain links TRBV4-3 with TRBJ2-7; TRBD2 matches at 7 bases. The CDR3 has 15 residues. Germline V lookup: CDR1 LGHNA, CDR2 YSLEER. DNA of the CDR3: TGCGCCAGCAGCCAAGGGACTAGTGACCTAAACGAGCGGTACTTC. Translated, it gives CASSQGTSDLNERYF.

Details on this clonotype: Being one base from a much bigger clone, this may be a read error. The rearrangement joins TRBV29-1 to TRBJ2-3, with D tentatively TRBD1 (5 bases). The CDR3 is 14 amino acids. Germline assignment: CDR1 SQVTM and CDR2 ANQGSEA. The CDR3 coding sequence is TGCAGCGTTGGTTGGGAATCGACGACAGATGCGCAGTATTTT. Translating it yields CSVGWESTTDAQYF.

This clonotype was detected only a few times. V usage is TRBV20-1 and J usage is TRBJ2-5, with 14 bases fitting TRBD2. CDR3 size: 17 residues. Germline V CDR1 and CDR2: DFQATT, SNEGSKA (reference sequence). The V segment lost 6 bases and the J segment 4 bases; nucleotides outside the gene matches: 13. The DNA of the CDR3 is TGCAGTGCAGTCTCCGGGACTAGCGGGAGCATGGGAGAGACCCAGTACTTC. Protein: CSAVSGTSGSMGETQYF.

A note on this clonotype: One end of the junction does not line up with germline, which may come from a read error. The genes are TRBV12-3 or TRBV12-4 and TRBJ2-2, with D possibly being TRBD1 (6 bases). This CDR3 spans 14 amino acids. The CDR3 nucleotides are TGTGTCAGCAGTTTGGGACATAACACCGGGGAGCTGTTTTTT. This codes for CVSSLGHNTGELFF.

As for this clonotype: One end of the junction does not line up with germline, which may come from a read error. The chain links TRBV7-9 to TRBJ2-7, with 7 bases lining up with TRBD2. This CDR3 is 12 amino acids long. CDR1 SEHNR and CDR2 FQNEAQ come from the germline V gene (reference sequence). In DNA form, the CDR3 reads TGTGCCAGTAGCTTAGCGGGCTACGTGCAGTACTTC. Amino acids: CASSLAGYVQYF.

CDR3 in amino acids: CASSPPGLAGGEETQYF. The CDR3 nucleotides are TGTGCCAGCAGCCCTCCAGGTTTAGCGGGAGGGGAAGAGACCCAGTACTTC. This chain links TRBV11-2 with TRBJ2-5, with 11 nucleotides matching TRBD2. Trimming removed 5 bases from V and 3 bases from J; junction bases left unmatched: 11. The CDR3 is 17 amino acids. The germline V gene has CDR1 SGHAT and CDR2 FQNNGV.

This clonotype was seen a few times. The J gene is TRBJ2-1, the V gene TRBV3-1; 8 bases map to TRBD1. CDR3 length equals 14 residues. Per the germline V gene, CDR1 is LGHDT and CDR2 is YNNKEL (reference sequence). Losses at the gene ends were 5 bases for V and 9 bases for J; bases not matched to a gene: 9. The CDR3 sequence is CASSLLNRGAEQFF. As DNA, the CDR3 is TGTGCCAGCAGCTTATTAAACAGGGGGGCTGAGCAGTTCTTC.

In this sample, this clonotype turned up many times. This rearrangement joins TRBV12-3 or TRBV12-4 to TRBJ2-3; D gene ambiguous. CDR3 size: 12 residues. Trimming pared 2 bases from V and 3 bases from J, leaving 3 bases between. The CDR3 bases are TGTGCCAGCAGTTTATTAACAGATACGCAGTATTTT. This translates into CASSLLTDTQYF.

The chain is built from TRBV12-3 or TRBV12-4 and TRBJ1-1; unclear D gene. This CDR3 region has 12 residues. V gave up 3 bases and J gave up 11 bases, with 13 bases separating them. The CDR3 coding sequence is TGTGCCAGCAGTTTGGCCCGATTTGTGGCTTTCTTT. It yields the protein CASSLARFVAFF.

This chain links TRBV21-1 with TRBJ1-1. TRBV21-1 is a documented pseudogene. There are 14 residues in the CDR3. The CDR3 nucleotides are TGTGCCAGCAGCCATCCAGGTTCTCACACTGAAGCTTTCTTT. This encodes CASSHPGSHTEAFF.

Worth noting for this clonotype: This may stem from a read error, because a much larger clone lies one nucleotide away. The chain couples TRBV28 to TRBJ2-5; TRBD1 might be the D (6 bases). The J call may be in error: the DNA end matches TRBJ2-7 better. CDR3 length: 14 residues. Germline loops: CDR1 MDHEN, CDR2 SYDVKM. The chain's CDR3 is CASSCIGQSYEQYF. The CDR3 bases are TGTGCCAGCAGTTGCATCGGACAGAGCTACGAGCAGTACTTC.

The rearrangement uses TRBV12-3 or TRBV12-4 and TRBJ2-5; 7 bases agree with TRBD1. Trimming removed 5 bases from V and 5 bases from J; junction bases left unmatched: 8. The CDR3 contains 14 residues. CDR3 loop: CASSNRATGETQYF. CDR3 DNA sequence: TGTGCCAGCAGTAACAGGGCGACAGGGGAGACCCAGTACTTC.

The genes are TRBV19 and TRBJ2-4, with D perhaps matching TRBD2 (6 bases). From germline, CDR1 is LNHDA and CDR2 SQIVND (reference sequence). Between the trimmed V and J ends, which lost 10 bases and 0 bases, there was a span of 16 bases. CDR3 length equals 15 residues. The CDR3 coding sequence is TGTGCCACCTCGGAGGGTGGACTAGCCAAAAACATTCAGTACTTC. It specifies CATSEGGLAKNIQYF. Together with reference TRBV19 and TRBJ2-4, the CDR3 gives the full variable domain: DGGITQSPKYLFRKEGQNVTLSCEQNLNHDAMYWYRQDPGQGLRLIYYSQIVNDFQKGDIAEGYSVSREKKESFPLTVTSAQKNPTAFYLCATSEGGLAKNIQYFGAGTRLSVL.

The V and J genes are TRBV15 and TRBJ2-3; D gene ambiguous. Germline CDR1 reads LNHNV; CDR2 reads YYDKDF (reference sequence). The CDR3 length is 14 residues. V was cut by 8 bases and J by 3 bases, with 15 bases left in between. The CDR3 DNA is TGTGCCACCGTAATTTTCATCGGGACAGATACGCAGTATTTT. It is translated as CATVIFIGTDTQYF.

This chain connects TRBV21-1 to TRBJ2-7. TRBV21-1 is listed as a pseudogene. The CDR3 is 14 amino acids. This CDR3 is CASNTYRGSYEQYF. In DNA form, the CDR3 reads TGTGCCAGCAACACCTACAGGGGATCCTACGAGCAGTACTTC.

This clonotype was seen more than once but under ten times. As DNA, the CDR3 is TGCGCCAGCAGCTTCAGTCCCGGGAGCGCTCAAGAGACCCAGTACTTC. This translates into CASSFSPGSAQETQYF. The J gene is TRBJ2-5, the V gene TRBV5-1; D is possibly TRBD2 (6 bases). CDR3 length: 16 amino acids. V lost 2 bases and J lost 2, with 16 bases in between. Germline assignment: CDR1 SGHRS and CDR2 YFSETQ.

This clonotype was seen a few times. The chain recombines TRBV7-2 with TRBJ2-5; D ambiguous. This CDR3 has 13 residues. Germline loops: CDR1 SGHTA, CDR2 FQGNSA. V lost 5 bases and J 4 bases, leaving 11 bases between the germline ends. The CDR3 DNA sequence: TGTGCCAGCAGCAAGGTCCTAATAGAGACCCAGTACTTC. Protein product: CASSKVLIETQYF.

This clonotype was recorded many times. The CDR3 DNA follows: TGCAGCGTTGAAATCGCGGGGAGGGGTTATGGCTACACCTTC. The encoded protein is CSVEIAGRGYGYTF. This chain connects TRBV29-1 to TRBJ1-2; D is perhaps TRBD1 (5 bases). There are 14 residues in the CDR3. The V gene's germline CDR1 is SQVTM and CDR2 ANQGSEA. The V and J ends lost 2 bases and 5 bases respectively, with 15 bases between them.

The chain recombines TRBV10-2 with TRBJ1-1; maybe TRBD1 (6 bases). Germline CDR1 WSHSY, CDR2 SAAADI. Deletions cut 2 bases from V and 7 bases from J, with 11 bases between. The CDR3 runs to 13 residues. The CDR3 loop is CASSEGGLGEAFF. The CDR3 coding sequence is TGCGCCAGCAGTGAGGGGGGGCTAGGTGAAGCTTTCTTT.

This clonotype was found a few times. The J gene is TRBJ1-2, the V gene TRBV6-5; the D is unclear. The CDR3 runs to 13 residues. CDR1 is MNHEY and CDR2 is SVGAGI in the germline V gene. The V end lost 6 bases, the J end lost 5 bases, and 13 bases lay between the germline ends. The CDR3 is CASSRAGAYGYTF. The CDR3 DNA sequence: TGTGCCAGCAGCCGGGCCGGCGCATATGGCTACACCTTC.

In this sample, this clonotype turned up a few times. The chain joins TRBV3-1 to TRBJ1-1; D is unresolved. The V gene lost 0 bases and the J gene lost 7 bases, with 9 bases spanning the gap. Per the germline V gene, CDR1 is LGHDT and CDR2 is YNNKEL (reference sequence). This CDR3 region has 13 residues. Written as DNA, the CDR3 is TGTGCCAGCAGCCAAGATTTAAGGTTTGAAGCTTTCTTT. Its protein product is CASSQDLRFEAFF.

The genes are TRBV20-1 and TRBJ2-4; 11 bases map to TRBD1. TRBJ2-7 explains the end of the DNA better; the J call may be wrong. The CDR3 loop spans 15 amino acids. CDR1 and CDR2 (germline): DFQATT, SNEGSKA (reference sequence). In nucleotides, the CDR3 is TGCAGTGCTAGAGGGACAGGGGGCAGAATCTACGAGCAGTACTTC. Protein product: CSARGTGGRIYEQYF.

Note on this clonotype: Because the CDR3 is missing its conserved closing phenylalanine or tryptophan, this is likely a read error. For the CDR3, the DNA is TGTGCCAGCAGTTCTCGGGACTCCAGTGGGCAGTATATT. This codes for CASSSRDSSGQYI. This chain uses TRBV28 with TRBJ2-3; D perhaps matches TRBD2 (6 bases). In germline, CDR1 is MDHEN, CDR2 SYDVKM. Trimming removed 4 bases from V and 11 bases from J, with 16 bases in between. The CDR3 extends over 13 amino acids.